The 24 T cell receptor beta chains reported below all come from one sample, sequenced in a study of T cell repertoires in cytomegalovirus infection. These receptors have no identified antigens. TCRdb re-called the reads with MiXCR, one entry per CDR3 protein. The sample lists around 78,000 distinct CDR3 sequences, around 37% occurring once. Sample: CD8+ T cells from cultured PBMCs, taken from culture after CMV antigen stimulation. These receptors were collected from a human donor in good health (CMV status not recorded). Some clones in this sample may be carry-over from other donors' samples.

In the case of this clonotype: A much larger clone is a single base away; this may be a read error. The chain combines TRBV27 with TRBJ2-1; 7 bases line up with TRBD1. The DNA end favors TRBJ2-7, so the J call may be wrong. The CDR3 is 15 amino acids. Looked up from germline, CDR1 is MNHEY and CDR2 is SMNVEV (reference sequence). DNA for the CDR3: TGTGCCAGCAGATATGGACAGGAGCCCTACAATGAGCAGTACTTC. Protein product: CASRYGQEPYNEQYF.

This clonotype was detected only a few times. The chain uses TRBV6-2 or TRBV6-3 and TRBJ2-3; unclear D gene. The germline gives CDR1 MNHEY, CDR2 SVGEGT. This CDR3 is built from 14 residues. Trimming left V 0 bases short and J 4 bases short, with 8 bases between. CDR3 protein: CASSYSEWADTQYF. CDR3 sequence (DNA): TGTGCCAGCAGTTACTCGGAGTGGGCAGATACGCAGTATTTT.

The DNA for the CDR3 is TGTGCCAGCAGTTACTCGCTTAGAGGCGGGAGCCAGCCCCAGCATTTT. Its protein product is CASSYSLRGGSQPQHF. The chain has TRBV6-2 or TRBV6-3 and TRBJ1-5; D uncertain. Germline CDR1 and CDR2: MNHEY and SVGEGT. Trimming shortened V by 0 bases and J by 7 bases, and 16 bases separated the two germline ends. The CDR3 is 16 amino acids.

This clonotype occurred a few times. The chain couples TRBV7-2 to TRBJ2-7, with a possible D match to TRBD1 (6 bases). This CDR3 is 15 amino acids long. Trimming shortened V by 1 base and J by 7 bases, and 17 bases separated the two germline ends. CDR1 is SGHTA, CDR2 FQGNSA, per germline. The CDR3 spells CASSLVSQGLGEQYF. CDR3 sequence (DNA): TGTGCCAGCAGCTTAGTATCACAGGGCTTAGGAGAGCAGTACTTC. Full variable domain (rest looked up from reference TRBV7-2 and TRBJ2-7): GAGVSQSPSNKVTEKGKDVELRCDPISGHTALYWYRQSLGQGLEFLIYFQGNSAPDKSGLPSDRFSAERTGGSVSTLTIQRTQQEDSAVYLCASSLVSQGLGEQYFGPGTRLTVT.

The rearrangement uses TRBV20-1 and TRBJ2-7; D is unresolved. From germline, CDR1 is DFQATT and CDR2 SNEGSKA (reference sequence). V lost 5 bases, J lost 2 bases, and 7 bases lay in between. The CDR3 has 11 residues. The CDR3 sequence is CSAGPAYEQYF. The DNA of the CDR3 is TGCAGTGCTGGACCCGCCTACGAGCAGTACTTC.

In its sample, this clonotype was seen many times. This chain connects TRBV10-3 to TRBJ1-6; D unclear. The CDR3 is 15 amino acids. Germline V gives CDR1 ENHRY, CDR2 SYGVKD. V shed 2 bases and J shed 1 base, with 6 bases lying between them. The CDR3 region is CAISEEGSYNSPLHF. CDR3 coding DNA: TGTGCCATCAGTGAGGAGGGTTCCTATAATTCACCCCTCCACTTT.

As regards this clonotype: One junction end disagrees with the germline gene, perhaps due to a read error. The genes are TRBV6-2 or TRBV6-3 and TRBJ1-1, with D perhaps matching TRBD1 (5 bases). The CDR3 is 14 residues long. Per the germline V gene, CDR1 is MNHEY and CDR2 is SVGEGT. Here the CDR3 reads CASRSGERFTEAFF. The CDR3 coding sequence is TGTGCAAGCAGATCGGGGGAAAGGTTCACTGAAGCTTTCTTT.

This clonotype has more than one count but fewer than ten. This chain connects TRBV27 to TRBJ2-7; D uncertain. The length of the CDR3 is 15 residues. Trimming pared 10 bases from V and 2 bases from J, leaving 21 bases between. Germline V gene data show CDR1 as MNHEY and CDR2 as SMNVEV (reference sequence). CDR3 sequence reads: CATSRSLAGAYEQYF. CDR3 in DNA: TGTGCCACCTCGAGGTCCCTGGCAGGCGCCTACGAGCAGTACTTC.

The rearrangement links TRBV6-6 to TRBJ1-1; D remains unclear. Germline CDR1 and CDR2: MNHNY and SVGAGI (reference sequence). The length of the CDR3 is 12 residues. Trimming stripped 7 bases from V and 7 bases from J, with 13 bases between. In DNA, the CDR3 is TGTGCCAGCACCGAGCGAGTGGGTGAAGCTTTCTTT. Translation: CASTERVGEAFF.

CDR3 in DNA: TGTGCCAGCAGCGTAGCGGGGGCGAACACTGAAGCTTTCTTT. It specifies CASSVAGANTEAFF. V usage is TRBV9 and J usage is TRBJ1-1; possibly TRBD1 for D (6 bases). This CDR3 spans 14 amino acids. In germline, CDR1 is SGDLS, CDR2 YYNGEE. Deletions cut 0 bases from V and 1 base from J, with 7 bases between.

The V and J genes are TRBV7-4 and TRBJ1-2, with D unresolved. This CDR3 has 14 amino acids. Trimming took off 5 bases at V and 5 bases at J, with 15 bases between the two ends. CDR1 is SGHVT, CDR2 SQSDAQ, per germline. This chain's CDR3 is CASSPPASDYGYTF. CDR3 nucleotide sequence: TGTGCCAGCAGCCCCCCGGCTTCCGATTATGGCTACACCTTC.

This clonotype was seen only once. This CDR3 is CAINNRGRYGYTF. The CDR3 nucleotides read TGTGCCATCAATAACAGGGGGAGGTATGGCTACACCTTC. The chain employs TRBV2 and TRBJ1-2; 8 bases are shared with TRBD1. Per germline, CDR1 SNHLY and CDR2 FYNNEI. The CDR3 extends over 13 amino acids. J lost 5 bases, V lost 10 bases, and 9 bases had no gene match.

There are a few counts of this clonotype. This chain links TRBV20-1 with TRBJ1-2; D unclear. Germline V gene data show CDR1 as DFQATT and CDR2 as SNEGSKA (reference sequence). Trimming pared 0 bases from V and 6 bases from J, leaving 23 bases between. This CDR3 contains 17 residues. The CDR3: CSARDRSGGSRNHGYTF. As DNA, the CDR3 is TGCAGTGCTAGAGACCGTTCGGGAGGGTCAAGGAATCATGGCTACACCTTC.

This chain links TRBV11-2 with TRBJ2-7; TRBD2 matches at 8 bases. Germline V lookup: CDR1 SGHAT, CDR2 FQNNGV. This CDR3 has 16 residues. V gave up 1 base and J gave up 4 bases; unmatched junction bases: 9. The CDR3 sequence: CASSLAPRGRWYEQYF. The CDR3 DNA sequence: TGTGCCAGCAGCTTAGCTCCCCGCGGGAGGTGGTACGAGCAGTACTTC.

This clonotype was seen only a few times. The chain couples TRBV4-1 to TRBJ1-6; 8 nucleotides match TRBD1. Germline V gives CDR1 MGHRA, CDR2 YSYEKL. The CDR3 loop spans 15 amino acids. Trimming cost V 2 bases and J 6 bases; bases outside gene matches: 3. The CDR3 sequence is CASSQYRGGNSPLHF. The CDR3 DNA follows: TGCGCCAGCAGCCAATACAGGGGGGGTAATTCACCCCTCCACTTT.

This clonotype was detected a few times. This sequence joins TRBV6-5 and TRBJ2-2; 8 bases are shared with TRBD2. V lost 3 bases, J lost 5 bases, and 5 bases stayed unmatched. The CDR3 runs 15 residues. The germline V gene encodes CDR1 MNHEY and CDR2 SVGAGI. Written as DNA, the CDR3 is TGTGCCAGCAGTTATAGCGGGGTATCGACCGGGGAGCTGTTTTTT. Translating gives CASSYSGVSTGELFF.

The chain carries TRBV25-1 and TRBJ1-2; possible D gene TRBD1, 5 bases. The CDR3 is made up of 17 amino acids. Germline V gene data show CDR1 as MGHDK and CDR2 as SYGVNS. V was trimmed by 1 base and J by 4 bases, leaving 19 bases between them. CDR3 sequence: CASSESRGGPLFYGYTF. The CDR3 nucleotides are TGTGCCAGCAGTGAATCGCGGGGGGGACCGTTATTCTATGGCTACACCTTC.

The V gene is TRBV27, the J gene TRBJ1-6; 7 bases agree with TRBD1. The CDR3 is 16 amino acids. V shed 2 bases, J shed 4 bases, and the junction held 5 bases outside the gene matches. Looked up from germline, CDR1 is MNHEY and CDR2 is SMNVEV (reference sequence). CDR3 loop: CASSLAGGVYNSPLHF. CDR3 coding DNA: TGTGCCAGCAGTTTAGCAGGGGGGGTTTATAATTCACCCCTCCACTTT.

This clonotype turned up a few times. The chain links TRBV12-3 or TRBV12-4 to TRBJ2-3; possible D gene TRBD2, 6 bases. With 4 bases removed from V and 2 bases from J, the gap between germline ends came to 13 bases. CDR3 length equals 15 residues. DNA for the CDR3: TGTGCCAGCAGTTGGGGCGGGGCTTACACAGATACGCAGTATTTT. Its protein is CASSWGGAYTDTQYF.

This clonotype was seen ten or more times. V is TRBV12-3 or TRBV12-4 and J is TRBJ1-1; the D is unclear. Trimming took 7 bases from V and 3 from J, leaving 18 bases between them. The CDR3 sequence is 15 residues long. CDR3 amino acids: CASTPEQFYYTEAFF. Written as DNA, the CDR3 is TGTGCCAGCACCCCCGAACAGTTCTATTACACTGAAGCTTTCTTT.

The chain is built from TRBV24-1 and TRBJ2-5; D may be TRBD1 or TRBD2 (5 bases each). Germline V gene sequence: CDR1 KGHDR, CDR2 SFDVKD. The ends were cut back, 4 bases at V and 2 bases at J, with 28 bases in the middle. CDR3 size: 20 residues. The CDR3 sequence is CATSDPRDGATSLGQETQYF. CDR3 in DNA: TGTGCCACCAGTGACCCCCGAGACGGGGCAACGTCCCTAGGGCAAGAGACCCAGTACTTC.

This clonotype came up a few times. The V and J genes are TRBV11-2 and TRBJ2-1, with 9 positions matching TRBD2. V trimming: 5 bases; J trimming: 4 bases; junction bases outside the gene matches: 15. CDR3 length: 18 amino acids. Germline CDR1 and CDR2: SGHAT and FQNNGV. Here the CDR3 reads CASSPAGGGALPYNEQFF. In DNA, the CDR3 is TGTGCCAGCAGCCCCGCTGGCGGGGGGGCCCTCCCTTACAATGAGCAGTTCTTC.

The rearrangement links TRBV6-8 to TRBJ2-5; 9 bases agree with TRBD2. CDR1 and CDR2 from the germline V gene are MNHGY and SAAAGT. This CDR3 region has 14 residues. V lost 7 bases, J lost 5 bases, and 8 bases stayed unmatched. The CDR3 is CASTAGGPTETQYF. CDR3 coding DNA: TGTGCCAGCACCGCGGGGGGGCCTACGGAGACCCAGTACTTC.

Here the CDR3 reads CASSYGGYNEQFF. The CDR3 DNA sequence: TGTGCCAGCAGTTACGGAGGATACAATGAGCAGTTCTTC. The V and J genes are TRBV6-5 and TRBJ2-1; tentative D call: TRBD2 (5 bases). The CDR3 runs to 13 residues. V was clipped by 2 bases and J by 4 bases, with 6 bases between them. The germline V gene has CDR1 MNHEY and CDR2 SVGAGI.